The table lists the clone carrying this TCR beta chain with a few counts. Its antigen is as yet unknown. Method: immunoSEQ multiplex PCR; TCRdb's copy keeps in-frame clones and lacks some. Among about 2,500,000 clones listed, 85% to 95% were seen once. These data belong to a study of shared clonotypes between healthy human individuals. The V end lost 5 bases, the J end lost 4 bases, and 9 bases lay between the germline ends. The CDR3 spans 13 residues. Germline CDR1 MNHEY, CDR2 SVGAGI. Whole-study findings and limits: The generation probabilities recorded for non-shared clonotypes fell below those of clonotypes shared by all four donors.

The V and J genes are TRBV6-5 and TRBJ1-5; D remains unclear. This clonotype was obtained from a man between 18 and 35 years old in good health. The sample comprised naive CD4+ T cells sorted from blood. The sample's subset: CD45RA+ positively selected. The chain's CDR3 is CASSVGLNQPQHF. CDR3 DNA: TGTGCCAGCAGTGTGGGTCTTAATCAGCCCCAGCATTTT.